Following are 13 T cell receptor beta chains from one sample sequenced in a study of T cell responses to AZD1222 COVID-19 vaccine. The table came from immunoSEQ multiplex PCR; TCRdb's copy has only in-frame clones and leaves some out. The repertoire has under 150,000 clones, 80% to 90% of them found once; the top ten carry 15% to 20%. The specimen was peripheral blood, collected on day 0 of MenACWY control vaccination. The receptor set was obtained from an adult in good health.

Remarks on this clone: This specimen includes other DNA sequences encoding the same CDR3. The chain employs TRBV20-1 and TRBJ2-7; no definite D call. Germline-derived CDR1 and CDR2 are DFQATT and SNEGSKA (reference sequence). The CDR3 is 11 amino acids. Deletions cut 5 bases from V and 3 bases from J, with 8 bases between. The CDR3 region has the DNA TGCAGTGCTTCGGCTAACTACGAGCAGTACTTC. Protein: CSASANYEQYF.

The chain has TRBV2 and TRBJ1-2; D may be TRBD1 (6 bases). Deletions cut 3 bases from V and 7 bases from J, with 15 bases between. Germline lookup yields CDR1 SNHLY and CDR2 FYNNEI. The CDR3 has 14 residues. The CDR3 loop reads CASSDRGPLSGYTF. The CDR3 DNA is TGTGCCAGCAGTGACCGGGGGCCACTCAGTGGCTACACCTTC.

CDR3 bases: TGCGCCAGCAGGGGCCGTAGCGGGCTGAACACCGGGGAGCTGTTTTTT. Protein: CASRGRSGLNTGELFF. The gene calls are TRBV10-2 and TRBJ2-2; 7 nucleotides agree with TRBD2. This CDR3 has 16 amino acids. J gave up 1 base and V 6 bases, and 8 bases lay outside the gene matches. Germline CDR1 reads WSHSY; CDR2 reads SAAADI.

The CDR3, as DNA: TGTGCCAGTAATCCACAGTTCTACAATGAGCAGTTCTTC. Amino acid sequence: CASNPQFYNEQFF. This chain connects TRBV19 to TRBJ2-1; D remains unclear. Germline CDR1 and CDR2: LNHDA and SQIVND (reference sequence). This CDR3 has 13 residues. Deletions cut 7 bases from V and 3 bases from J, with 10 bases between.

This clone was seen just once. CDR3 protein: CASSKRTGTNEQYF. DNA of the CDR3: TGTGCCAGCAGTAAGAGGACAGGGACCAACGAGCAGTACTTC. The genes are TRBV6-5 and TRBJ2-7; 8 bases line up with TRBD1. Germline CDR1 and CDR2: MNHEY and SVGAGI. The CDR3 is 14 residues long. V lost 5 bases and J lost 5; bases outside the gene matches: 8.

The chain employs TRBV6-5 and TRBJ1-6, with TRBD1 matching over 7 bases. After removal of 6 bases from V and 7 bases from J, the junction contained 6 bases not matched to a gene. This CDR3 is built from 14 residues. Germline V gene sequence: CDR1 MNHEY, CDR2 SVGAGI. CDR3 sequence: CASSLGQKNSPLHF. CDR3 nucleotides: TGTGCCAGCAGCCTGGGACAGAAAAATTCACCCCTCCACTTT.

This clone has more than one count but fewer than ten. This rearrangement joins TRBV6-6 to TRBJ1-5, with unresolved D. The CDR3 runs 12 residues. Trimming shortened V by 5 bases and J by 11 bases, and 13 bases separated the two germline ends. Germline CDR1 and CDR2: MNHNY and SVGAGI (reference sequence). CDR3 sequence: CASSPHSWAQHF. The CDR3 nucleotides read TGTGCCAGCAGTCCCCATTCGTGGGCCCAGCATTTT.

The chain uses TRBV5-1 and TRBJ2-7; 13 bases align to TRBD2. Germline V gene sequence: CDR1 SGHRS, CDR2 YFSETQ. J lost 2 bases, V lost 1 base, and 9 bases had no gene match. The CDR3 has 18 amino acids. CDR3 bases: TGCGCCAGCAGCTTGACCCTGGGACTAGCGGGACCTCCCTACGAGCAGTACTTC. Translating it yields CASSLTLGLAGPPYEQYF. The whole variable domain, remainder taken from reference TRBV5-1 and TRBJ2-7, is KAGVTQTPRYLIKTRGQQVTLSCSPISGHRSVSWYQQTPGQGLQFLFEYFSETQRNKGNFPGRFSGRQFSNSRSEMNVSTLELGDSALYLCASSLTLGLAGPPYEQYFGPGTRLTVT.

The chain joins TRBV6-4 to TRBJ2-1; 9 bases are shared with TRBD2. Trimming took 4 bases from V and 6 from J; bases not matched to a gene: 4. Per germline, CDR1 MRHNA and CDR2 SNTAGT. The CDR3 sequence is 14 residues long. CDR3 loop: CASSVGLATNEQFF. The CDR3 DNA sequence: TGTGCCAGCAGTGTTGGACTAGCGACCAATGAGCAGTTCTTC.

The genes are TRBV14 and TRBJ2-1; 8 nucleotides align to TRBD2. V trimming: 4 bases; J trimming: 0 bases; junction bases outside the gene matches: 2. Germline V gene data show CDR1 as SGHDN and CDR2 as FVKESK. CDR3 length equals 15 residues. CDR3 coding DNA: TGTGCCAGCAGCCCGACTAGCGTCTCCTACAATGAGCAGTTCTTC. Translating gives CASSPTSVSYNEQFF.

The CDR3 bases are TGTGCCAGTAGTATACTTCATGAAAAACTGTTTTTT. It yields the protein CASSILHEKLFF. This rearrangement joins TRBV19 to TRBJ1-4; D ambiguous. The length of the CDR3 is 12 residues. V lost 2 bases and J 6 bases, leaving 4 bases between the germline ends. Germline CDR1 reads LNHDA; CDR2 reads SQIVND (reference sequence).

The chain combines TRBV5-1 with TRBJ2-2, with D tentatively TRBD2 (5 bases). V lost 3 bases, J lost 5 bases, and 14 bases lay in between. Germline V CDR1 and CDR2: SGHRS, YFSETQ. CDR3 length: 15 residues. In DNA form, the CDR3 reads TGCGCCAGCAGCTCCCAACTAGTCGGGACCGGGGAGCTGTTTTTT. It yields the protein CASSSQLVGTGELFF. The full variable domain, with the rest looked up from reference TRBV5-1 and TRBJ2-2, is KAGVTQTPRYLIKTRGQQVTLSCSPISGHRSVSWYQQTPGQGLQFLFEYFSETQRNKGNFPGRFSGRQFSNSRSEMNVSTLELGDSALYLCASSSQLVGTGELFFGEGSRLTVL.

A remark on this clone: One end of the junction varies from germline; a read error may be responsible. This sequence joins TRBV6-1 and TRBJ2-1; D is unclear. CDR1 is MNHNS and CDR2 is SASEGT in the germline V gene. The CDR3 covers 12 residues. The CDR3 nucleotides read TGTGCCAGCAGTGAATGGAGCACTCACCCGGTCTTC. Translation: CASSEWSTHPVF.